Each of the 9 T cell receptor beta chains below was sequenced from the same sample in a study of blood T cell repertoires in COVID-19. Sequenced by immunoSEQ multiplex PCR; TCRdb stores in-frame clones only, minus some. The sample holds roughly 170,000 clones; around 90% are singletons and the top ten take less than 3%. Material: peripheral blood. The receptor source for this set is a middle-aged man with active or convalescent COVID-19.

The J gene is TRBJ2-6, the V gene TRBV27, with 9 nucleotides matching TRBD1. The germline gives CDR1 MNHEY, CDR2 SMNVEV (reference sequence). The junction had 7 bases not matched to a gene; V was cut back by 7 bases and J by 0 bases. There are 17 residues in the CDR3. CDR3 in amino acids: CASTRTGALSGANVLTF. The CDR3 DNA is TGTGCCAGCACCCGGACAGGGGCCCTCTCTGGGGCCAACGTCCTGACTTTC.

The rearrangement uses TRBV19 and TRBJ1-6; 9 bases agree with TRBD1. Germline assignment: CDR1 LNHDA and CDR2 SQIVND (reference sequence). The CDR3 contains 13 residues. The J segment lost 16 bases and the V segment lost 5 bases, leaving 9 bases of the junction unmatched. In nucleotides, the CDR3 is TGTGCCAGTAGTGACCGGGACAGGGATCTTCTCCACTTT. Amino acid sequence: CASSDRDRDLLHF. The full variable domain, rest sourced from reference TRBV19 and TRBJ1-6, is DGGITQSPKYLFRKEGQNVTLSCEQNLNHDAMYWYRQDPGQGLRLIYYSQIVNDFQKGDIAEGYSVSREKKESFPLTVTSAQKNPTAFYLCASSDRDRDLLHFGNGTRLTVT.

The rearrangement uses TRBV6-5 and TRBJ1-1; 9 nucleotides line up with TRBD1. From germline, CDR1 is MNHEY and CDR2 SVGAGI. There are 16 residues in the CDR3. The V and J ends lost 0 bases and 4 bases, in that order; junction bases with no gene match: 6. The CDR3 coding sequence is TGTGCCAGCAGTTACTCTCTACAGGGGGCTGGCACTGAAGCTTTCTTT. Its translation is CASSYSLQGAGTEAFF.

This clone was seen once. The chain has TRBV6-2 or TRBV6-3 and TRBJ2-1, with D hard to call. The CDR3 has 12 residues. V was trimmed by 3 bases and J by 4 bases, leaving 4 bases between them. The germline CDR1 and CDR2 sequences are MNHEY and SVGEGT. Here the CDR3 reads CASSYIYNEQFF. The CDR3 nucleotides read TGTGCCAGCAGTTATATTTACAATGAGCAGTTCTTC.

CDR3 in DNA: TGTGCCAGCAAATTACTTCCTAGCGGGGATTTCACAGATACGCAGTATTTT. Amino acids: CASKLLPSGDFTDTQYF. The chain recombines TRBV2 with TRBJ2-3; TRBD2 matches at 9 bases. Germline CDR1 is SNHLY and CDR2 is FYNNEI. J lost 2 bases, V lost 7 bases, and 13 bases had no gene match. The CDR3 is 17 residues long.

V gene TRBV19 combines with J gene TRBJ1-4; the D is unclear. The CDR3 sequence is 13 residues long. Germline values: CDR1 LNHDA, CDR2 SQIVND (reference sequence). Trimming left V 8 bases short and J 5 bases short, with 12 bases between. The CDR3 protein is CASSGNLNEKLFF. The CDR3 DNA follows: TGTGCCAGTTCGGGAAACTTAAATGAAAAACTGTTTTTT.

The chain combines TRBV5-6 with TRBJ1-1, with 9 bases aligning to TRBD1. V lost 4 bases, J lost 10 bases, and 5 bases stayed unmatched. CDR3 length: 12 amino acids. Germline loops: CDR1 SGHDT, CDR2 YYEEEE. The CDR3 nucleotides are TGTGCCAGCAGCCCAGGGACAGGGTCAGCTTTCTTT. Its translation: CASSPGTGSAFF.

This chain connects TRBV7-9 to TRBJ1-5, with 8 bases matching TRBD1. Germline V lookup: CDR1 SEHNR, CDR2 FQNEAQ (reference sequence). The CDR3 is 14 amino acids. The trim removed 3 bases at V and 3 bases at J, leaving 1 base unmatched. The CDR3 sequence: CASSLDRDNQPQHF. DNA for the CDR3: TGTGCCAGCAGCTTGGACAGGGACAATCAGCCCCAGCATTTT.

The CDR3 loop reads CANGTGSQPQHF. CDR3 coding DNA: TGTGCCAACGGGACAGGGAGTCAGCCCCAGCATTTT. The rearrangement links TRBV21-1 to TRBJ1-5; whether TRBD1, the table's D call, matches the DNA was not checked. TRBV21-1 is annotated as a pseudogene. There are 12 residues in the CDR3.